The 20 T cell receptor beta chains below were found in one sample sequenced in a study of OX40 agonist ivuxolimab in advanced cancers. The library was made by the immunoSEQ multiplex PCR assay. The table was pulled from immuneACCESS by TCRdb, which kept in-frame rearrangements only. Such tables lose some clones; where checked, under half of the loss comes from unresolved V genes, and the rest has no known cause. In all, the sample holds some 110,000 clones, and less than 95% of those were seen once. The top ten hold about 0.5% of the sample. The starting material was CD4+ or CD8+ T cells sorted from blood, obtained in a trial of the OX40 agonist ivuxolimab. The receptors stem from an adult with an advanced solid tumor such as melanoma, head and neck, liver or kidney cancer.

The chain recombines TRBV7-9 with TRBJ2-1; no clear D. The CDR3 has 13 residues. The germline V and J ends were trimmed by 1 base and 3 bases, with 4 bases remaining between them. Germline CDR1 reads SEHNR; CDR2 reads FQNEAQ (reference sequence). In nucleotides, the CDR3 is TGTGCCAGCAGCTTAGGAGACTACAATGAGCAGTTCTTC. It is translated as CASSLGDYNEQFF.

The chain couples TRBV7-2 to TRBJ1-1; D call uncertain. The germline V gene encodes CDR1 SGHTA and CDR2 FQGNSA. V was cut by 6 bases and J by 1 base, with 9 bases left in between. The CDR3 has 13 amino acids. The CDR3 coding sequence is TGTGCCAGCAGGCGAGATCAGAACACTGAAGCTTTCTTT. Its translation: CASRRDQNTEAFF.

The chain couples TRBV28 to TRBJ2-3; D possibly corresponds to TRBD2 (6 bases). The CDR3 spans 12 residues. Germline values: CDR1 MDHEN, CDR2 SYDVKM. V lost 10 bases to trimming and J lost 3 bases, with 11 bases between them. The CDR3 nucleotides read TGTGCCATCGGACTAACAACAGATACGCAGTATTTT. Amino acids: CAIGLTTDTQYF. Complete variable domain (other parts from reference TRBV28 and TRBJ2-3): DVKVTQSSRYLVKRTGEKVFLECVQDMDHENMFWYRQDPGLGLRLIYFSYDVKMKEKGDIPEGYSVSREKKERFSLILESASTNQTSMYLCAIGLTTDTQYFGPGTRLTVL.

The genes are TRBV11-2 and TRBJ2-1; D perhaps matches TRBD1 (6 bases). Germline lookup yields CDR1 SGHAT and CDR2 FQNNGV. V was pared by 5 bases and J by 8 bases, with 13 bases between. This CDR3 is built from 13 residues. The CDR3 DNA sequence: TGTGCCAGCAGCATTCTACAGGGTGATGAGCAGTTCTTC. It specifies CASSILQGDEQFF.

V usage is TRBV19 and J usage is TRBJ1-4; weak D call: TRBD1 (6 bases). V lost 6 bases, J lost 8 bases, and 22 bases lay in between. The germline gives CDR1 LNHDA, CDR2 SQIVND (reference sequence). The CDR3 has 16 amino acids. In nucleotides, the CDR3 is TGTGCCAGTAGATCCGTAGCGTCGGGGGCAAGCGAAAAACTGTTTTTT. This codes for CASRSVASGASEKLFF.

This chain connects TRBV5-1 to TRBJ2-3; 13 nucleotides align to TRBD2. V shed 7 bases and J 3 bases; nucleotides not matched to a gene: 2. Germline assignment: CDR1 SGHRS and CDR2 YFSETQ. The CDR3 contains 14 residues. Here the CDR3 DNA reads TGCGCCAGCGGGACTAGCGGGGATACAGATACGCAGTATTTT. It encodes CASGTSGDTDTQYF.

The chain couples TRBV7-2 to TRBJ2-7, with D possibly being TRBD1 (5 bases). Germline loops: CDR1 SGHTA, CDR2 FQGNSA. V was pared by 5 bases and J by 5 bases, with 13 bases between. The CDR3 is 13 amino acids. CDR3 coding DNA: TGTGCCAGCAGCCCTCAGGGTGTCCACGAGCAGTACTTC. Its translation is CASSPQGVHEQYF.

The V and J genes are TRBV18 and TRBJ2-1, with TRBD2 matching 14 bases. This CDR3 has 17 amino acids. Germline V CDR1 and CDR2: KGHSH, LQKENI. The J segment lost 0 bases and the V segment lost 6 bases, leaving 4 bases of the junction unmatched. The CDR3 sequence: CASSRTSGGSSYNEQFF. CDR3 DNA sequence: TGTGCCAGCTCGCGGACTAGCGGGGGGAGCTCCTACAATGAGCAGTTCTTC.

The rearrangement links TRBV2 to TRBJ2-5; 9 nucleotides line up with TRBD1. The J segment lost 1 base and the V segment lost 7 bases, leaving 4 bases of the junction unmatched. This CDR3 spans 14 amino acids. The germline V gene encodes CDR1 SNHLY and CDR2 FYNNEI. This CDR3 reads CASNNRGLQETQYF. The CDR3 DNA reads TGTGCCAGCAATAACAGGGGGCTCCAAGAGACCCAGTACTTC.

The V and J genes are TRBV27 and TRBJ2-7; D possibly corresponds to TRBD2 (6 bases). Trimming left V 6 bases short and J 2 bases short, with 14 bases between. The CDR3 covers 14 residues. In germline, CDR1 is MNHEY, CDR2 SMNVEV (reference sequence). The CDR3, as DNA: TGTGCCAGCAGCTCGCTGGAGGGGACCTACGAGCAGTACTTC. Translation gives CASSSLEGTYEQYF.

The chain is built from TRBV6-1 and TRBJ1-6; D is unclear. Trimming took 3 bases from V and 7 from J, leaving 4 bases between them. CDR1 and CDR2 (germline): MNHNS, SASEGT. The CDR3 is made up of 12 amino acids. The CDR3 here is CASSDRNSPLHF. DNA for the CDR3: TGTGCCAGCAGTGACAGGAATTCACCCCTCCACTTT.

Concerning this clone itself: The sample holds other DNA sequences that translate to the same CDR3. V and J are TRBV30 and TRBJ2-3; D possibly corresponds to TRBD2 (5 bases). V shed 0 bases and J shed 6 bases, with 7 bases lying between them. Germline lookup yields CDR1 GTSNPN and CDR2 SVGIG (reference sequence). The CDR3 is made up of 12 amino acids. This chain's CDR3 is CAWSVRGDTQYF. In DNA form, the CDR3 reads TGTGCCTGGAGTGTGAGAGGGGATACGCAGTATTTT.

The CDR3 spells CASSPRLTGTSHEQFF. CDR3 DNA: TGTGCCAGCAGCCCAAGACTGACAGGAACCTCCCATGAGCAGTTCTTC. The gene calls are TRBV7-2 and TRBJ2-1; weak D call: TRBD1 (6 bases). The V end lost 5 bases, the J end lost 8 bases, and 22 bases lay between the germline ends. Germline V gives CDR1 SGHTA, CDR2 FQGNSA. The CDR3 sequence is 16 residues long. The whole variable domain, filled in from reference TRBV7-2 and TRBJ2-1, reads GAGVSQSPSNKVTEKGKDVELRCDPISGHTALYWYRQSLGQGLEFLIYFQGNSAPDKSGLPSDRFSAERTGGSVSTLTIQRTQQEDSAVYLCASSPRLTGTSHEQFFGPGTRLTVL.

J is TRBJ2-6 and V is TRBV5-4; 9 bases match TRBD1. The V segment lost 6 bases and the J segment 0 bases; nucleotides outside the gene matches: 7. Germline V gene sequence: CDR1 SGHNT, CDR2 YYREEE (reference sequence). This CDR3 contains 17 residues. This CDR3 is CASNPTGGVSGANVLTF. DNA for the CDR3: TGTGCCAGCAACCCGACAGGGGGTGTCTCTGGGGCCAACGTCCTGACTTTC.

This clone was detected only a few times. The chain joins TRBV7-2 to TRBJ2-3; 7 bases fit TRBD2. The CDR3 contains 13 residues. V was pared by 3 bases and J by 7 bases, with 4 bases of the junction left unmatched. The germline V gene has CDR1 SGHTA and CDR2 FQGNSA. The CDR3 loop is CASSFGGLYTQYF. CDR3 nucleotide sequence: TGTGCCAGCAGCTTCGGGGGGTTATATACGCAGTATTTT.

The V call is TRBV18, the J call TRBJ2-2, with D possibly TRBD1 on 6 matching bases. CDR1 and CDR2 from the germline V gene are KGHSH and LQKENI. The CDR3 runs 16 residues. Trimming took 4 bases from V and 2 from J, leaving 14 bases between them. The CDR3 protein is CASSLGQGINTGELFF. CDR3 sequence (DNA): TGTGCCAGCTCACTTGGGCAGGGGATAAACACCGGGGAGCTGTTTTTT. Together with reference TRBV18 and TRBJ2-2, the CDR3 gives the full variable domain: NAGVMQNPRHLVRRRGQEARLRCSPMKGHSHVYWYRQLPEEGLKFMVYLQKENIIDESGMPKERFSAEFPKEGPSILRIQQVVRGDSAAYFCASSLGQGINTGELFFGEGSRLTVL.

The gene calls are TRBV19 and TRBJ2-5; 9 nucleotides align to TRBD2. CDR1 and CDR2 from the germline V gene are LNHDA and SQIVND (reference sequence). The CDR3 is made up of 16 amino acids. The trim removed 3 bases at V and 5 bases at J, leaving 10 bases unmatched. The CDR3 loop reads CASSISRGGRLETQYF. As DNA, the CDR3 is TGTGCCAGTAGTATCTCGCGGGGGGGCCGTTTGGAGACCCAGTACTTC.

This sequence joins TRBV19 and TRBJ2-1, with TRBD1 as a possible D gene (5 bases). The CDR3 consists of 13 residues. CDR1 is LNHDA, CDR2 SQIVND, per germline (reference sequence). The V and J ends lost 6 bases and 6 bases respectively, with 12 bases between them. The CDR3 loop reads CASRGVVTNEQFF. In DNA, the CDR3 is TGTGCCAGTAGAGGGGTAGTAACCAATGAGCAGTTCTTC. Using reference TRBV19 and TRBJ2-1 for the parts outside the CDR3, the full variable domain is DGGITQSPKYLFRKEGQNVTLSCEQNLNHDAMYWYRQDPGQGLRLIYYSQIVNDFQKGDIAEGYSVSREKKESFPLTVTSAQKNPTAFYLCASRGVVTNEQFFGPGTRLTVL.

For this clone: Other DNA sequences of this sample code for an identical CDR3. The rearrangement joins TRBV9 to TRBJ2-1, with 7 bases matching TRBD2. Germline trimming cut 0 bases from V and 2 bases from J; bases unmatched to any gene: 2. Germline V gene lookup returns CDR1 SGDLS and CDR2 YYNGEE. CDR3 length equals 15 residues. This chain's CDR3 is CASSVGAGAYNEQFF. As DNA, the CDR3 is TGTGCCAGCAGCGTAGGCGCGGGGGCCTACAATGAGCAGTTCTTC.

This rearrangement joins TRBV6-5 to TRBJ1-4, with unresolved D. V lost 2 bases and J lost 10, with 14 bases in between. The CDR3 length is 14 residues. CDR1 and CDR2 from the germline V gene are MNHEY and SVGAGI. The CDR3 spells CASSYRPSGGKLFF. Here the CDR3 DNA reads TGTGCCAGCAGTTACAGGCCTTCCGGAGGAAAACTGTTTTTT.